This passage covers 25 T cell receptor beta chains from one sample sequenced in a study of shared clonotypes between healthy human individuals. Clones were read by immunoSEQ multiplex PCR, and TCRdb kept only the in-frame ones, dropping some. Of approximately 500,000 clones in the sample, almost 80% were seen once. Sequences were obtained from PBMCs. These receptors were collected from a woman aged 40 to 50 in good health. Some clones in this sample may be carry-over from other donors' samples.

In the case of this clone: At one end, the junction sequence differs from germline, possibly due to a read error. J is TRBJ1-4 and V is TRBV5-4; weak D call: TRBD1 (5 bases). CDR1 and CDR2 from the germline V gene are SGHNT and YYREEE (reference sequence). There are 16 residues in the CDR3. The CDR3 loop reads CASSLATGRGGEKLSF. The CDR3 nucleotides read TGTGCCAGCAGCTTGGCCACAGGACGTGGGGGTGAAAAACTGTCTTTT.

The rearrangement joins TRBV7-8 to TRBJ2-6; D call uncertain. The CDR3 sequence is 15 residues long. The V and J ends lost 5 bases and 0 bases respectively, with 8 bases between them. The germline gives CDR1 SGHVS, CDR2 FQNEAQ. CDR3 amino acids: CASSIGFSGANVLTF. Written as DNA, the CDR3 is TGTGCCAGCAGCATCGGGTTCTCTGGGGCCAACGTCCTGACTTTC.

CDR3 sequence reads: CASSAPSEGQTQYF. CDR3 bases: TGTGCCAGCAGTGCCCCCAGCGAGGGTCAGACCCAGTACTTC. V and J are TRBV6-1 and TRBJ2-5; perhaps TRBD2 as D (5 bases). Germline V gives CDR1 MNHNS, CDR2 SASEGT. The V and J ends lost 4 bases and 6 bases respectively, with 15 bases between them. There are 14 residues in the CDR3.

The genes are TRBV27 and TRBJ2-2, with TRBD2 matching over 7 bases. The J segment lost 0 bases and the V segment lost 9 bases, leaving 7 bases of the junction unmatched. CDR3 length: 15 residues. Germline-derived CDR1 and CDR2 are MNHEY and SMNVEV (reference sequence). CDR3 DNA sequence: TGTGCCAGGAAAACTAGCGCCTCGAACACCGGGGAGCTGTTTTTT. Its translation is CARKTSASNTGELFF.

This clone was found a few times. This chain uses TRBV19 with TRBJ1-5; D is perhaps TRBD1 (6 bases). The CDR3 spans 16 residues. Germline CDR1 is LNHDA and CDR2 is SQIVND (reference sequence). Trimming removed 5 bases at V and 5 bases at J, with 19 bases between. The CDR3 DNA reads TGTGCCAGTAGTCTCTACAGGGCGGAGGGTGATCAGCCCCAGCATTTT. It yields the protein CASSLYRAEGDQPQHF.

Only a few counts were recorded for this clone. The chain combines TRBV15 with TRBJ2-2; 11 bases are a match to TRBD2. The CDR3 runs 16 residues. CDR1 and CDR2 (germline): LNHNV, YYDKDF (reference sequence). With V trimmed by 4 bases and J by 4 bases, 5 bases remained unmatched. CDR3 nucleotides: TGTGCCACCAGCACCCCGACTAGCGGGGTCACCGGGGAGCTGTTTTTT. Its protein is CATSTPTSGVTGELFF.

The chain couples TRBV20-1 to TRBJ2-1; D unresolved. Germline values: CDR1 DFQATT, CDR2 SNEGSKA (reference sequence). The V end lost 3 bases, the J end lost 10 bases, and 7 bases lay between the germline ends. CDR3 length: 10 residues. The CDR3 here is CSASEWEQFF. The CDR3 DNA reads TGCAGTGCTAGCGAGTGGGAGCAGTTCTTC.

The V call is TRBV21-1, the J call TRBJ2-5. TRBV21-1 is a documented pseudogene. CDR3 size: 17 residues. In nucleotides, the CDR3 is TGTGCCAGCAGCAAAGGGTTTTGGGGGGCCGGCCAAGAGACCCAGTACTTC. It yields the protein CASSKGFWGAGQETQYF.

The chain couples TRBV18 to TRBJ2-5, with TRBD2 identical over 7 bases. V trimming: 3 bases; J trimming: 5 bases; junction bases outside the gene matches: 6. Germline CDR1 reads KGHSH; CDR2 reads LQKENI. CDR3 length: 14 amino acids. CDR3 DNA sequence: TGTGCCAGCTCACCGCCGACTAGCAGCGAGACCCAGTACTTC. It is translated as CASSPPTSSETQYF. Variable domain in full (rest from reference TRBV18 and TRBJ2-5): NAGVMQNPRHLVRRRGQEARLRCSPMKGHSHVYWYRQLPEEGLKFMVYLQKENIIDESGMPKERFSAEFPKEGPSILRIQQVVRGDSAAYFCASSPPTSSETQYFGPGTRLLVL.

The CDR3 bases are TGTGCCAGCAGCAACCTGGGACTAGTGAAGTACTTC. Residues: CASSNLGLVKYF. The V call is TRBV6-1, the J call TRBJ2-5; TRBD2 agrees at 8 bases. The junction had 9 bases not matched to a gene; V was cut back by 6 bases and J by 12 bases. The germline CDR1 and CDR2 sequences are MNHNS and SASEGT. The CDR3 loop spans 12 amino acids.

CDR3 protein: CASSRSGLGHLGGGYTF. The CDR3 DNA follows: TGCGCCAGCAGCCGCTCTGGCCTGGGACACCTAGGGGGTGGCTACACCTTC. V is TRBV4-1 and J is TRBJ1-2; perhaps TRBD1 as D (6 bases). The germline CDR1 and CDR2 sequences are MGHRA and YSYEKL. CDR3 length: 17 residues. V was trimmed by 4 bases and J by 7 bases, leaving 25 bases between them.

Note on this clone: Given a far larger clone just one base away, this is likely a sequencing read error. The same CDR3 also results from other DNA sequences found in this sample. The chain is built from TRBV15 and TRBJ2-3; TRBD2 aligns across 9 bases. The CDR3 runs to 15 residues. The V and J ends lost 5 bases and 6 bases, in that order; junction bases with no gene match: 9. Germline values: CDR1 LNHNV, CDR2 YYDKDF (reference sequence). The CDR3 DNA reads as TGTGCCACCAGCGGAGTCGCGGGAGGGTCGGATACGCAGTATTTT. It specifies CATSGVAGGSDTQYF.

This clone showed up just a few times. This chain connects TRBV4-2 to TRBJ1-3; D gene ambiguous. The CDR3 is made up of 15 amino acids. Trimming took off 0 bases at V and 0 bases at J, with 6 bases between the two ends. Germline V gene sequence: CDR1 LGHNA, CDR2 YNFKEQ. The CDR3 is CASSQDETSGNTIYF. DNA of the CDR3: TGTGCCAGCAGCCAAGATGAGACCTCTGGAAACACCATATATTTT.

The rearrangement joins TRBV15 to TRBJ2-1; 12 bases match TRBD2. The CDR3 runs to 15 residues. After removal of 0 bases from V and 10 bases from J, the junction contained 4 bases not matched to a gene. Looked up from germline, CDR1 is LNHNV and CDR2 is YYDKDF (reference sequence). CDR3 region: CATSRDLAGGPEQFF. The CDR3 DNA is TGTGCCACCAGCAGAGACCTAGCGGGAGGGCCCGAGCAGTTCTTC.

This clone is a singleton in its sample. The V and J genes are TRBV5-4 and TRBJ1-3; tentative D call: TRBD1 (5 bases). The germline V gene encodes CDR1 SGHNT and CDR2 YYREEE (reference sequence). This CDR3 has 13 residues. V dropped 4 bases and J dropped 7 bases, with 12 bases sitting between them. CDR3 nucleotide sequence: TGTGCCAGCAGCCGCGGGACTGATAACACCATATATTTT. This encodes CASSRGTDNTIYF.

The chain combines TRBV18 with TRBJ2-7, with D possibly matching TRBD1 (6 bases). V was shortened by 3 bases and J by 6 bases, with 15 bases between the two germline ends. Germline CDR1 is KGHSH and CDR2 is LQKENI. The CDR3 runs 14 residues. CDR3 nucleotides: TGTGCCAGCTCACCCGCCGGGGTAGGGGGCGAGCAGTACTTC. Translating gives CASSPAGVGGEQYF.

This chain connects TRBV7-8 to TRBJ1-1, with a possible D match to TRBD1 (5 bases). Trimming cost V 7 bases and J 1 base, with 19 bases left between them. Germline V CDR1 and CDR2: SGHVS, FQNEAQ. This CDR3 is 16 amino acids long. As DNA, the CDR3 is TGTGCCAGCACCCCCTCGGCGAGGGGTAGGAACACTGAAGCTTTCTTT. The encoded protein is CASTPSARGRNTEAFF.

This chain uses TRBV7-3 with TRBJ1-2; D gene unclear. CDR3 length: 15 amino acids. The V gene lost 0 bases and the J gene lost 2 bases, with 10 bases spanning the gap. Per the germline V gene, CDR1 is SGHTA and CDR2 is FQGTGA. In DNA form, the CDR3 reads TGTGCCAGCAGCTTAACAGGGCAAGCCAACTATGGCTACACCTTC. It codes for CASSLTGQANYGYTF. The full variable domain, completed using reference TRBV7-3 and TRBJ1-2, is GAGVSQTPSNKVTEKGKYVELRCDPISGHTALYWYRQSLGQGPEFLIYFQGTGAADDSGLPNDRFFAVRPEGSVSTLKIQRTERGDSAVYLCASSLTGQANYGYTFGSGTRLTVV.

This chain joins TRBV4-1 and TRBJ2-2; 13 nucleotides line up with TRBD2. The trim removed 6 bases at V and 3 bases at J, leaving 7 bases unmatched. The CDR3 has 17 amino acids. Germline assignment: CDR1 MGHRA and CDR2 YSYEKL. CDR3 in DNA: TGCGCCAGCAGTTTTAGGACTAGCGGGAGATACACCGGGGAGCTGTTTTTT. This sequence encodes CASSFRTSGRYTGELFF.

V usage is TRBV18 and J usage is TRBJ1-1, with D possibly matching TRBD1 (6 bases). The CDR3 length is 16 residues. The germline gives CDR1 KGHSH, CDR2 LQKENI. V was trimmed by 3 bases and J by 3 bases, leaving 17 bases between them. CDR3 coding DNA: TGTGCCAGCTCACCCACCCCACAGGGTCCCGACACTGAAGCTTTCTTT. Protein sequence: CASSPTPQGPDTEAFF.

The rearrangement uses TRBV4-2 and TRBJ2-2, with D possibly matching TRBD2 (6 bases). V gave up 0 bases and J gave up 2 bases, with 10 bases separating them. The CDR3 is 16 residues long. Germline V CDR1 and CDR2: LGHNA, YNFKEQ. The CDR3 here is CASSQDTGLNTGELFF. CDR3 DNA: TGTGCCAGCAGCCAAGATACGGGACTTAACACCGGGGAGCTGTTTTTT.

The CDR3 spells CASSLELLYNEQFF. CDR3 coding DNA: TGTGCCAGCAGTTTAGAGTTGCTCTACAATGAGCAGTTCTTC. The chain employs TRBV28 and TRBJ2-1; no clear D gene. The CDR3 runs to 14 residues. Trimming removed 2 bases at V and 3 bases at J, with 8 bases between. Looked up from germline, CDR1 is MDHEN and CDR2 is SYDVKM.

The genes are TRBV7-6 and TRBJ2-7; D is undetermined. This CDR3 has 13 amino acids. The germline V and J ends were trimmed by 3 bases and 0 bases, with 6 bases remaining between them. Germline CDR1 SGHVS, CDR2 FNYEAQ. CDR3 sequence reads: CASSFGPSYEQYF. The CDR3 nucleotides are TGTGCCAGCAGCTTCGGTCCCTCCTACGAGCAGTACTTC.

The gene calls are TRBV19 and TRBJ2-5, with 7 bases lining up with TRBD2. The CDR3 has 14 residues. Trimming at V came to 1 base and at J to 4 bases, leaving 3 bases not matched to a gene. CDR1 is LNHDA, CDR2 SQIVND, per germline (reference sequence). The CDR3 sequence: CASSIGGSGETQYF. DNA for the CDR3: TGTGCCAGTAGTATAGGCGGGAGCGGAGAGACCCAGTACTTC.

This clone was detected once. The chain is built from TRBV5-6 and TRBJ2-5; unclear D gene. The CDR3 is 13 residues long. Germline V gene data show CDR1 as SGHDT and CDR2 as YYEEEE. Trimming took off 1 base at V and 4 bases at J, with 8 bases between the two ends. CDR3 sequence reads: CASSLYLAETQYF. CDR3 bases: TGTGCCAGCAGCTTGTATCTGGCAGAGACCCAGTACTTC. Full variable domain (remainder filled in from reference TRBV5-6 and TRBJ2-5): DAGVTQSPTHLIKTRGQQVTLRCSPKSGHDTVSWYQQALGQGPQFIFQYYEEEERQRGNFPDRFSGHQFPNYSSELNVNALLLGDSALYLCASSLYLAETQYFGPGTRLLVL.